The source of this T cell receptor beta chain is a study of shared clonotypes between healthy human individuals (dated by TCRdb to 2020 to 2022). For the study in its entirety: A couple of women and a few men aged 18 to 49 years were included in the cohort. For each donor, CD4 naive and CD4 memory were each run on three plates, CD8 naive on two plates, and CD8 memory on one plate. The study deeply sequenced blood TCR repertoires of about 5 healthy adults to estimate repertoire size and the extent of clonotype sharing between individuals. To increase sequencing depth and limit assay-specific biases, TCR repertoire library preparation and sequencing were carried out by different laboratories using diverse techniques. Each donor's leukapheresis produced roughly between roughly 0.9 and 8.9 billion PBMCs.

The donors were healthy, HIV-negative adults with no recently reported acute infections or vaccinations. All donors were Caucasian adults living in Nashville, Tennessee, USA. CD4+ T cells were enriched by magnetic negative selection, after which naive cells were positively selected on CD45RA and the negative fraction was taken as the memory subset. Blood was obtained by leukapheresis, after which PBMCs were separated by Ficoll-Histopaque density gradient centrifugation and cryopreserved in liquid nitrogen vapor phase. Analytical flow cytometry was used to check the purity and quantity of each magnetically sorted T cell population. Each sorted fraction had its genomic DNA isolated and then quantified by UV absorbance on a Nanodrop 2000c. General study outcomes and caveats: Sharing across several donors was observed for roughly 5% of naive CD4, 3.5% of naive CD8, 2% to 2.5% of memory CD4, and about 0.39% of memory CD8 clonotypes. The genetic and exposure-history diversity represented was limited by the small number of donors. Clonotypes shared by all four sorted-subset donors showed higher generation probabilities than non-shared clonotypes. Incomplete sequencing was indicated by rarefaction of sorted-subset datasets, despite the large sequencing depth. Sampling was limited to blood, and TCR repertoires in tissue likely differ from TCR repertoires in blood. Naive subsets generally had larger estimated clonotype richness than memory subsets. Pairwise subsampling indicated that sequencing depth was expected to affect the degree of clonotype sharing among donors.

A remark on this clone: Which antigen it targets is not known. Base qualities are not at hand, and no much larger clone is one base apart.

CDR1 is given as ENHRY and CDR2 as SYGVKD, both from the germline V gene. At the junction V is shortened by 2 bases and J by 3 bases; bases outside the gene matches: 7. Spanning cysteine to phenylalanine, the CDR3 consists of 16 amino acids. Just the 48-base CDR3 DNA is kept, in frame starting at base 1. Using the deep immunoSEQ assay, multiplex PCR amplified TCR CDR3 regions from genomic DNA. For each cell subset, the extracted genomic DNA was distributed evenly across all wells of several immunoSEQ 96-well plates, and each plate served as one replicate. Each replicate PCR for sorted subsets received around 210 ng genomic DNA, equal to 30,000 or so T cell genomes. Purified libraries were quantified with a Qubit 3.0 fluorometer, sized on a Bioanalyzer 2100, and re-quantified with the KAPA Library Quantification kit. Each immunoSEQ 96-well plate was sequenced on its own single-read 150-cycle Illumina NextSeq 550 flow cell. Per the original workflow: The immunoSEQ output contained only junctional sequences without quality scores, so filtering could not match that applied to full-length reads. Sequences were annotated with PyIR, a Python wrapper for IgBLAST v1.9, and V/J genes and CDR3 were assigned using IMGT germline references. Reads were filtered out if the reads had weak V/J assignments (E-value above 1e-6), no CDR3, stop codons, out-of-frame junctions, or ambiguous translated residues. A V3J clonotype was defined by an identical inferred V gene, J gene, and CDR3 amino acid sequence. Percentage overlap between repertoires was calculated by dividing the number of shared unique clonotypes by the size of the smaller repertoire. Repertoire richness was assessed with RTK rarefaction, the Chao1 estimator, and Recon v2.1 estimates of unobserved clonotypes. OLGA was used to compute generation probabilities for all TCRbeta clonotypes that the gDNA method yielded from several donors. In TCRdb, the immuneACCESS table is reduced to in-frame sequences with V and J assigned. These tables do not hold every clone; where another copy was compared, an unresolved V gene accounts for under half, and the others remain unexplained. V and J calls and clone size come straight from that table; D and trimming were deduced from the DNA. This sample is represented by about 2.4 million clones; 90% to 95% of them were singletons. Approximately 0.36% of the sample comes from the top ten.

Material for sequencing was naive CD4+ T cells from PBMCs. Sample cell subset or site, as interpreted from the label and publication: CD45RA+ positively selected. The receptor comes from a man aged 18 to 29 in good health. Some clones in this sample may be carry-over from other donors' samples. Recombination linked TRBV10-3 to TRBJ2-3, with 8 central nucleotides matching TRBD1. For the CDR3, the sequence is CAISETRQGRTDTQYF. The DNA sequence follows: TGTGCCATCAGTGAGACCCGACAGGGGAGGACAGATACGCAGTATTTT.